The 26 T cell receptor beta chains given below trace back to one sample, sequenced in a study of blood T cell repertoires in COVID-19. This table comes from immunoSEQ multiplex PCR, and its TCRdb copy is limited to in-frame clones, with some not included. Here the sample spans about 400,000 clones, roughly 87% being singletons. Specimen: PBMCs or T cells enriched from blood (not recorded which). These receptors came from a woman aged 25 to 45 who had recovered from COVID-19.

CDR3 DNA: TGTGCCAGCAGCTTGAGGACAGGGGCGGCTTTCTTT. It codes for CASSLRTGAAFF. This rearrangement joins TRBV7-2 to TRBJ1-1, with 9 bases lining up with TRBD1. The CDR3 consists of 12 residues. Germline CDR1 and CDR2: SGHTA and FQGNSA. Germline trimming cut 3 bases from V and 11 bases from J; bases unmatched to any gene: 4.

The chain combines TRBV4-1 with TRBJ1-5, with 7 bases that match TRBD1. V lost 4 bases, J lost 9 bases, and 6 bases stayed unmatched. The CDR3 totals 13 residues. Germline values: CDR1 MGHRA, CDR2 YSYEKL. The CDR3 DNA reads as TGCGCCAGCAGCCGACAGGGCATAGGGCCCCAGCATTTT. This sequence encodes CASSRQGIGPQHF.

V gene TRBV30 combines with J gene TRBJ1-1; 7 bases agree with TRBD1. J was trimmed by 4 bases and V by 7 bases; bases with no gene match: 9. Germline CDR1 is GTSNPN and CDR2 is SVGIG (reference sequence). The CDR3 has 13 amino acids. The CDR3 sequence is CASKHQGGTEAFF. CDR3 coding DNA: TGTGCCTCGAAGCACCAGGGGGGCACTGAAGCTTTCTTT.

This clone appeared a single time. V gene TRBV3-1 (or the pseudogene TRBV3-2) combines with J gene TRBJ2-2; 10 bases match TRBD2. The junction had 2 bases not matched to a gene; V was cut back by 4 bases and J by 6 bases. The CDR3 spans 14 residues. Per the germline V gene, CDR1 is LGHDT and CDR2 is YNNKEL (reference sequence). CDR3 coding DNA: TGTGCCAGCAGCCCCGGGACTAGCGCCGGGGAGCTGTTTTTT. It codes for CASSPGTSAGELFF.

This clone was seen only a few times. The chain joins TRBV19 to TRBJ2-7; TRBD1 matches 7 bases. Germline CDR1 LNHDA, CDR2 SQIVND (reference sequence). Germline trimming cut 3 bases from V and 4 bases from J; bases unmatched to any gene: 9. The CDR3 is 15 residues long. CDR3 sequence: CASSMVVTGAYEQYF. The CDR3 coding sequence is TGTGCCAGTAGTATGGTTGTTACAGGGGCTTACGAGCAGTACTTC.

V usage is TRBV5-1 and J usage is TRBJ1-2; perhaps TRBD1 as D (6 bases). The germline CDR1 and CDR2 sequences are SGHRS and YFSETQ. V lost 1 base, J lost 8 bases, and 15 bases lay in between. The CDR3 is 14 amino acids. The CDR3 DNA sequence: TGCGCCAGCAGCTTGAGGCCGGACAGTGCGGGCTACACCTTC. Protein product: CASSLRPDSAGYTF.

CDR3 DNA sequence: TGTGCCAGCTCACCACTTAGCGGGAGAGGGAACGAGCAGTACTTC. Its protein is CASSPLSGRGNEQYF. This chain uses TRBV18 with TRBJ2-7; 9 bases are shared with TRBD2. The V and J ends lost 1 base and 5 bases, in that order; junction bases with no gene match: 6. The CDR3 contains 15 residues. Germline V gene lookup returns CDR1 KGHSH and CDR2 LQKENI.

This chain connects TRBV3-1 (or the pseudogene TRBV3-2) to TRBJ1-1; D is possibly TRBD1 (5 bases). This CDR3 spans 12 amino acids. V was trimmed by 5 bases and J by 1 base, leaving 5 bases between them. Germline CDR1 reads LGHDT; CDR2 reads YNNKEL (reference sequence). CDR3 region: CASSTGNTEAFF. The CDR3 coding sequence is TGTGCCAGCAGCACAGGGAACACTGAAGCTTTCTTT.

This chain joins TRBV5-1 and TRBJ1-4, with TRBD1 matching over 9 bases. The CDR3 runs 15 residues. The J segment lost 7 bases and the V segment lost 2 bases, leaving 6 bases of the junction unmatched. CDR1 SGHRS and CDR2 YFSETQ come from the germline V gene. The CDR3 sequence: CASSLSGTGSEKLFF. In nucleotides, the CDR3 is TGCGCCAGCAGCTTATCCGGGACAGGGAGTGAAAAACTGTTTTTT.

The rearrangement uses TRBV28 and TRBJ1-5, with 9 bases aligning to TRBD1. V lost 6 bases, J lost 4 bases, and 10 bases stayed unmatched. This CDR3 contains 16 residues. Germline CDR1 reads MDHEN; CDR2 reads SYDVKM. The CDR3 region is CASSPRGTGYNQPQHF. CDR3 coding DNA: TGTGCCAGCAGCCCCCGCGGGACAGGGTATAATCAGCCCCAGCATTTT.

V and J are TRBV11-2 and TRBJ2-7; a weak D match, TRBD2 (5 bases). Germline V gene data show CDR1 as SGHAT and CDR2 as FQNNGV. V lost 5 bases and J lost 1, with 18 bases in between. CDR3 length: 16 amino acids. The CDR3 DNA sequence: TGTGCCAGCAGCACCCCCCGGAGCGGAACTTCCTACGAGCAGTACTTC. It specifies CASSTPRSGTSYEQYF.

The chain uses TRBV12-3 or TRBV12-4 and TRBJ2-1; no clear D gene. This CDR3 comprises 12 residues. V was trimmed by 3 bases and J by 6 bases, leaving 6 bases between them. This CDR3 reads CASSFSFNEQFF. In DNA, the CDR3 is TGTGCCAGCAGTTTCAGTTTCAATGAGCAGTTCTTC.

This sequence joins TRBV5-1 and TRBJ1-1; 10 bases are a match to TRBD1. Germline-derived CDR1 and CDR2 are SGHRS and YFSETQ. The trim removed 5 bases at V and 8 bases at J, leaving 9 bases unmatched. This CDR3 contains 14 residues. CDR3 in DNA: TGCGCCAGCAGTCGACAGGGGGCGACTTACGAAGCTTTCTTT. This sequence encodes CASSRQGATYEAFF. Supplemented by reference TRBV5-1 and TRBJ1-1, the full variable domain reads KAGVTQTPRYLIKTRGQQVTLSCSPISGHRSVSWYQQTPGQGLQFLFEYFSETQRNKGNFPGRFSGRQFSNSRSEMNVSTLELGDSALYLCASSRQGATYEAFFGQGTRLTVV.

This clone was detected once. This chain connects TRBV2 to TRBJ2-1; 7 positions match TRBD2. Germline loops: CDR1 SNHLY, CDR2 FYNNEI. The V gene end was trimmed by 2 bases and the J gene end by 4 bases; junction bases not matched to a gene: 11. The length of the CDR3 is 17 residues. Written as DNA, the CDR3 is TGTGCCAGCAGTGAAATCCCCCCTAGCGGTTATTACAATGAGCAGTTCTTC. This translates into CASSEIPPSGYYNEQFF.

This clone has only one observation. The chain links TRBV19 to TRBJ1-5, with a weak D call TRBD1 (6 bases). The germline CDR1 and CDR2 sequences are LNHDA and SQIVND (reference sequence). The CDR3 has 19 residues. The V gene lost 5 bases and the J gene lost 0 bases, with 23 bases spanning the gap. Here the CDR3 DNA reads TGTGCCAGTAGTCTCTCGCCCTGGATTACAGGGAATAGCAATCAGCCCCAGCATTTT. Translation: CASSLSPWITGNSNQPQHF.

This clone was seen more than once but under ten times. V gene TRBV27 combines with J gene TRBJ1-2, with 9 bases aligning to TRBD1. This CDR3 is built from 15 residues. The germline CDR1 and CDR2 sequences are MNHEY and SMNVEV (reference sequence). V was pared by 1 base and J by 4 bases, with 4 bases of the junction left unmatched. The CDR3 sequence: CASSLYTGGTYGYTF. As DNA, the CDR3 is TGTGCCAGCAGTTTATATACAGGGGGCACCTATGGCTACACCTTC.

DNA for the CDR3: TGCGCCAGCAGCTTGGCCGCGGAGGGCTATGGCTACACCTTC. This gives the protein CASSLAAEGYGYTF. The rearrangement uses TRBV5-1 and TRBJ1-2, with no clear D. The CDR3 extends over 14 amino acids. Germline V gene sequence: CDR1 SGHRS, CDR2 YFSETQ. Trimming stripped 0 bases from V and 4 bases from J, with 10 bases between.

CDR3 loop: CASSQLTSGGTDTQYF. The CDR3 DNA reads as TGCGCCAGCAGCCAACTAACTAGCGGGGGTACAGATACGCAGTATTTT. This sequence joins TRBV4-1 and TRBJ2-3; TRBD2 agrees at 11 bases. The CDR3 loop spans 16 amino acids. The V gene end was trimmed by 2 bases and the J gene end by 3 bases; junction bases not matched to a gene: 4. Germline CDR1 and CDR2: MGHRA and YSYEKL.

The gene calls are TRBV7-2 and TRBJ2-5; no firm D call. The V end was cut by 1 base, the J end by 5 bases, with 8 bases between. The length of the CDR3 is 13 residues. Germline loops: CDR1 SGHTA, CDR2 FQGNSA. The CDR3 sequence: CASSLGRMETQYF. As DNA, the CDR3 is TGTGCCAGCAGCTTAGGGAGAATGGAGACCCAGTACTTC.

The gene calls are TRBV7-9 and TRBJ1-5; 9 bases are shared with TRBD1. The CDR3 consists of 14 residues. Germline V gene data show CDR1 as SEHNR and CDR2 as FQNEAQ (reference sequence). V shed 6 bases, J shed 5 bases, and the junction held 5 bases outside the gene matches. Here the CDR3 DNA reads TGTGCCAGCAGTTTTACAGGGGGCGATCAGCCCCAGCATTTT. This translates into CASSFTGGDQPQHF. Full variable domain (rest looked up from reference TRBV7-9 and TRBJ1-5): DTGVSQNPRHKITKRGQNVTFRCDPISEHNRLYWYRQTLGQGPEFLTYFQNEAQLEKSRLLSDRFSAERPKGSFSTLEIQRTEQGDSAMYLCASSFTGGDQPQHFGDGTRLSIL.

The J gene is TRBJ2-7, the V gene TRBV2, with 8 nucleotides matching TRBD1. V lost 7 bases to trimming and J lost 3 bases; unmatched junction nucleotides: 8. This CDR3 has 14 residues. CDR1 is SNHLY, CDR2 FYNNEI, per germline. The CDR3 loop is CASTMQGANYEQYF. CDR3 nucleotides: TGTGCCAGCACCATGCAGGGGGCAAACTACGAGCAGTACTTC.

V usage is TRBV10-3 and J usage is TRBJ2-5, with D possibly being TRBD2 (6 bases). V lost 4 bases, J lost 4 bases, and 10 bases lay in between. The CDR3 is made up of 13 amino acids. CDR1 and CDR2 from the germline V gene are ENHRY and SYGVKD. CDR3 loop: CAISGRERETQYF. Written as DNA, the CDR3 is TGTGCCATCAGTGGGAGGGAGCGAGAGACCCAGTACTTC.

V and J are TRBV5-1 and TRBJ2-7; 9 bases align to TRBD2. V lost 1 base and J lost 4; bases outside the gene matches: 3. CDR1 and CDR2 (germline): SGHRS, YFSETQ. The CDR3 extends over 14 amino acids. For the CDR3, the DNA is TGCGCCAGCAGCTTGAGCGGGGGGTTATACGAGCAGTACTTC. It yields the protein CASSLSGGLYEQYF.

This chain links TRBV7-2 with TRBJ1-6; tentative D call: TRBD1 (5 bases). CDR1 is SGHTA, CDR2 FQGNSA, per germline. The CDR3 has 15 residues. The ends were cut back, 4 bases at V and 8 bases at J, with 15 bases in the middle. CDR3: CASSYQGGGDSPLHF. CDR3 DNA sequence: TGTGCCAGCAGCTACCAGGGCGGCGGGGATTCACCCCTCCACTTT.

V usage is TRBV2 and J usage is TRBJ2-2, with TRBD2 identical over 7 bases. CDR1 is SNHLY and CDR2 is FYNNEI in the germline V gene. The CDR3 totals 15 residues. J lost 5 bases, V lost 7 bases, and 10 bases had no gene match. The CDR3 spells CASTFGRGLTGELFF. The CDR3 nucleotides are TGTGCCAGCACCTTTGGGAGGGGCCTGACCGGGGAGCTGTTTTTT.

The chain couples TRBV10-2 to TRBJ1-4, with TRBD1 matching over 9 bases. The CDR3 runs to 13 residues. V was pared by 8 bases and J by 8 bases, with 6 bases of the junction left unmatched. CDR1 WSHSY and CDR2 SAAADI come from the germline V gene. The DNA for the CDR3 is TGCGCCAGCCGGGACAGGGTGGGCGAAAAACTGTTTTTT. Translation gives CASRDRVGEKLFF.